The table lists the clone carrying this T cell receptor (beta chain) with a few counts. The antigen remains unidentified. The data derive from a study of beta chain features in type 1 diabetes. Study-level background: Healthy donors and patients showed comparable age, gender and cell yields. Study findings and constraints: Within each of all four CD4+ subsets, Type 1 diabetes patients had TCRB CDR3s that were moderately but significantly shorter.

The ends were cut back, 0 bases at V and 1 base at J, with 8 bases in the middle. This CDR3 spans 16 amino acids. Per the germline V gene, CDR1 is SGDLS and CDR2 is YYNGEE. Every isolated RNA sample was fully reverse transcribed, so sequencing captured expressed TCRB transcripts. Approximately 3.7 million reads per sample on average were obtained from naive, central memory and regulatory T cell samples. Sequenced by immunoSEQ multiplex PCR; TCRdb stores in-frame clones only, minus some. The sample records around 500,000 clones, roughly 11% being singletons. The chain carries TRBV9 and TRBJ2-6; D not resolved. This clonotype was sampled from a woman aged 18-30 years in good health. What was sequenced was naive CD4+ T cells from blood. This chain's CDR3 is CASSVAPRSGANVLTF. In DNA, the CDR3 is TGTGCCAGCAGCGTAGCCCCCCGATCTGGGGCCAACGTCCTGACTTTC.